In its sample, the clone carrying this TCR beta chain was seen a few times. Its matching antigen is unknown. The data originate from a study of T-cell memory formation after mild COVID-19. General observations from the study: Some SARS-CoV-2-responding clones were already detected in memory before infection. A second wave expanding day 15 to 37 was CD4+-biased; contracting clones were balanced. Among CD4+ contracting clones, most were CM and EM, and CD8+ ones EMRA.

From the 5' RACE reads, TCRdb called clonotypes with MiXCR, one entry per CDR3 protein. This table holds a few hundred thousand distinct CDR3 sequences, approximately 22% found once. This CDR3 contains 17 residues. The ends were cut back, 0 bases at V and 1 base at J, with 15 bases in the middle. Germline loops: CDR1 MNHNY, CDR2 SVGAGI (reference sequence). The V and J genes are TRBV6-6 and TRBJ1-2, with D possibly being TRBD1 (5 bases). The sample taken for sequencing was PBMCs or a T cell subset sorted from them (not recorded which). This clonotype originated in a man aged 18 to 30 who had mild COVID-19 (a few samples of this study predate the infection). Cell type and time point are not known. CDR3 coding DNA: TGTGCCAGCAGTTACTCCCCCGTACAGGCTATTAACTATGGCTACACCTTC. Protein product: CASSYSPVQAINYGYTF.